This entry describes one T cell receptor (beta chain). This specimen belongs to a study of blood T cell repertoires in COVID-19. Study at large: The United States, Italy and Spain provided the acute and convalescent COVID-19 samples. PBMCs, B-cell-depleted T cells, or T cells provided the cDNA or gDNA that made up the material.

The protocol was immunoSEQ multiplex PCR, while the TCRdb copy is restricted to in-frame clones and leaves out a portion. The sample shows 200,000 to 250,000 clones, 75% to 85% of them seen only once. Germline lookup yields CDR1 KGHSY and CDR2 FQNENV. The CDR3 totals 13 residues. V gave up 1 base and J gave up 6 bases, with 6 bases separating them. While infection was still active, Seattle patients were enrolled and then followed longitudinally. Sequenced material: peripheral blood. This receptor was identified in a woman aged 80 or older with COVID-19, enrolled during active disease. The rearrangement links TRBV16 to TRBJ2-2; D is unresolved. Here the CDR3 reads CASSQYPPGELFF. CDR3 sequence (DNA): TGTGCCAGCAGCCAATATCCTCCCGGGGAGCTGTTTTTT. Using reference TRBV16 and TRBJ2-2 for the parts outside the CDR3, the full variable domain is GEEVAQTPKHLVRGEGQKAKLYCAPIKGHSYVFWYQQVLKNEFKFLISFQNENVFDETGMPKERFSAKCLPNSPCSLEIQATKLEDSAVYFCASSQYPPGELFFGEGSRLTVL.